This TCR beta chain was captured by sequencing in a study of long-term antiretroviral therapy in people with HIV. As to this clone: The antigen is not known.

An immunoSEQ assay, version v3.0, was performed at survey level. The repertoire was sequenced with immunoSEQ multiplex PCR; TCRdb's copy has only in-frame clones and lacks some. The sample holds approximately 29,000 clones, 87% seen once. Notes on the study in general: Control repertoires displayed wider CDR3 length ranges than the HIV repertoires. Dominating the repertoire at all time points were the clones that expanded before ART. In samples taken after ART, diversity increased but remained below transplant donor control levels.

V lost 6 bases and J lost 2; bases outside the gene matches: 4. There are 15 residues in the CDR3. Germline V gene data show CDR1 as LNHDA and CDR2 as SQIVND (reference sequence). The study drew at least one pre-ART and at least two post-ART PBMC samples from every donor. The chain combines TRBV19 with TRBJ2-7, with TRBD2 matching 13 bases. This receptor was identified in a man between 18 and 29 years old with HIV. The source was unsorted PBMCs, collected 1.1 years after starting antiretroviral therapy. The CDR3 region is CASRPGLAGAYEQYF. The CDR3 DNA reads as TGTGCCAGTAGACCCGGACTAGCGGGGGCCTACGAGCAGTACTTC. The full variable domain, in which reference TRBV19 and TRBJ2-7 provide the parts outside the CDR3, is DGGITQSPKYLFRKEGQNVTLSCEQNLNHDAMYWYRQDPGQGLRLIYYSQIVNDFQKGDIAEGYSVSREKKESFPLTVTSAQKNPTAFYLCASRPGLAGAYEQYFGPGTRLTVT.